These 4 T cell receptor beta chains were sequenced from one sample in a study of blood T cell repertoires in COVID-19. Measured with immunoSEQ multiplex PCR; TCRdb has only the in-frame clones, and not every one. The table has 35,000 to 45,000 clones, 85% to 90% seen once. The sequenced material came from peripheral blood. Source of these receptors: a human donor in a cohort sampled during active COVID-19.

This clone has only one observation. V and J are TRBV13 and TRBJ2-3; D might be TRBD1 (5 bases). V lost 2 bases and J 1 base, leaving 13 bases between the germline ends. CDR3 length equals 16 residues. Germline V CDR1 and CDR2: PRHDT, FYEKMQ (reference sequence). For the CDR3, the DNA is TGTGCCAGCAGCTTAAGACAGAGCCGGGGCACAGATACGCAGTATTTT. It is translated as CASSLRQSRGTDTQYF.

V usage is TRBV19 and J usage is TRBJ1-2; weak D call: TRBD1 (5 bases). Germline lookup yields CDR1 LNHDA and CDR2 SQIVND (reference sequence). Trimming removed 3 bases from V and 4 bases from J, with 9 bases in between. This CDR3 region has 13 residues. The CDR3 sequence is CASSIGQSYGYTF. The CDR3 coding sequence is TGTGCCAGTAGTATCGGACAAAGCTATGGCTACACCTTC.

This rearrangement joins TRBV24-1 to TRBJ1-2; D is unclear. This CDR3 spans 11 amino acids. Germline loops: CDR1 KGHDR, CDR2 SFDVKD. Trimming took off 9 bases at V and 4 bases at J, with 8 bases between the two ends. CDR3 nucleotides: TGTGCCACCCCTCGGTCCTATGGCTACACCTTC. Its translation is CATPRSYGYTF.

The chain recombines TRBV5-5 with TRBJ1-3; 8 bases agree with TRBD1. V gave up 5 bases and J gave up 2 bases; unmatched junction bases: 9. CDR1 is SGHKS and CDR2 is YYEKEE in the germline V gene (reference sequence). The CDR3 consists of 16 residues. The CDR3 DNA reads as TGTGCCAGCAGTTCTACCGGACAGGGAGCTGGAAACACCATATATTTT. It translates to CASSSTGQGAGNTIYF.